The next 23 T cell receptor beta chains were all read from a single sample in a study of cytomegalovirus exposure and HLA in healthy donors. Sequencing used immunoSEQ multiplex PCR; TCRdb keeps in-frame clones, though not all of them. The sample includes 200,000 to 300,000 clones, about 83% of them seen just once. Sample: PBMCs. All receptors derive from a man between 18 and 29 years old in good health and CMV-seronegative.

The rearrangement links TRBV2 to TRBJ1-4, with D uncertain. The length of the CDR3 is 12 residues. CDR1 and CDR2 (germline): SNHLY, FYNNEI. Trimming took off 6 bases at V and 8 bases at J, with 10 bases between the two ends. Here the CDR3 reads CASRETSEKLFF. DNA for the CDR3: TGTGCCAGCAGGGAGACGAGCGAAAAACTGTTTTTT.

The chain combines TRBV5-8 with TRBJ2-2, with 7 bases that match TRBD1. Germline CDR1 and CDR2: SGHTS and YDEGEE. V dropped 3 bases and J dropped 6; count of bases not matched to a gene: 11. There are 16 residues in the CDR3. CDR3 residues: CASSSGHRGVSGELFF. As DNA, the CDR3 is TGTGCCAGCAGCTCGGGCCACAGGGGCGTTTCCGGGGAGCTGTTTTTT.

The rearrangement joins TRBV10-2 to TRBJ2-3, with 8 bases identical to TRBD2. Germline trimming cut 7 bases from V and 1 base from J; bases unmatched to any gene: 4. Germline CDR1 and CDR2: WSHSY and SAAADI. CDR3 size: 14 residues. CDR3 protein: CASTPAGGTDTQYF. The CDR3 bases are TGCGCCAGCACCCCAGCGGGGGGCACAGATACGCAGTATTTT.

J is TRBJ1-1 and V is TRBV2; no clear D gene. The CDR3 extends over 14 amino acids. The germline V and J ends were trimmed by 6 bases and 0 bases, with 11 bases remaining between them. Per the germline V gene, CDR1 is SNHLY and CDR2 is FYNNEI. CDR3 DNA: TGTGCCAGCAGGCGGAGTACCTTGAACACTGAAGCTTTCTTT. Residues: CASRRSTLNTEAFF.

The rearrangement uses TRBV7-2 and TRBJ2-5; possibly TRBD2 for D (5 bases). The CDR3 totals 13 residues. V lost 5 bases and J 5 bases, leaving 12 bases between the germline ends. CDR1 and CDR2 (germline): SGHTA, FQGNSA. The CDR3 loop reads CASSRRPGETQYF. Here the CDR3 DNA reads TGTGCCAGCAGCCGGAGACCGGGGGAGACCCAGTACTTC.

The CDR3 sequence is CASSGQGGGTGELFF. The CDR3 nucleotides read TGTGCCAGCAGTGGGCAAGGGGGGGGCACCGGGGAGCTGTTTTTT. This chain uses TRBV2 with TRBJ2-2, with a possible D match to TRBD2 (7 bases). CDR1 and CDR2 (germline): SNHLY, FYNNEI. The V end lost 4 bases, the J end lost 4 bases, and 13 bases lay between the germline ends. The CDR3 length is 15 residues.

The chain employs TRBV28 and TRBJ1-1, with 7 bases aligning to TRBD1. The CDR3 is 15 residues long. From germline, CDR1 is MDHEN and CDR2 SYDVKM. The ends lost 2 bases at V and 6 bases at J; junction bases unmatched: 9. CDR3 sequence reads: CASSLVQGRSAEAFF. The CDR3 nucleotides are TGTGCCAGCAGTTTAGTACAGGGGAGGAGCGCTGAAGCTTTCTTT.

The chain links TRBV10-3 to TRBJ2-5; a possible D gene is TRBD1 (5 bases). There are 13 residues in the CDR3. The V end lost 6 bases, the J end lost 5 bases, and 13 bases lay between the germline ends. Looked up from germline, CDR1 is ENHRY and CDR2 is SYGVKD. The DNA of the CDR3 is TGTGCCATCAGCGGAAAGGGGCTGGAGACCCAGTACTTC. It encodes CAISGKGLETQYF.

The chain is built from TRBV7-2 and TRBJ1-2; TRBD1 might be the D (5 bases). This CDR3 has 18 residues. CDR1 SGHTA and CDR2 FQGNSA come from the germline V gene. V was clipped by 5 bases and J by 1 base, with 23 bases between them. CDR3 in amino acids: CASSPRGRLKTVNYGYTF. The CDR3 DNA is TGTGCCAGCAGCCCCCGGGGGAGACTAAAGACAGTTAACTATGGCTACACCTTC.

The genes are TRBV5-1 and TRBJ1-4; possible D gene TRBD1, 6 bases. Germline values: CDR1 SGHRS, CDR2 YFSETQ. V shed 0 bases and J shed 5 bases, with 11 bases lying between them. This CDR3 region has 15 residues. Here the CDR3 DNA reads TGCGCCAGCAGCTTGGGACAGGCCGTGAATGAAAAACTGTTTTTT. Protein product: CASSLGQAVNEKLFF.

The chain carries TRBV4-1 and TRBJ2-1; D not resolved. This CDR3 is built from 13 residues. The germline V gene encodes CDR1 MGHRA and CDR2 YSYEKL. Trimming removed 0 bases at V and 10 bases at J, with 10 bases between. The CDR3 protein is CASSQDQASEQFF. CDR3 DNA sequence: TGCGCCAGCAGCCAAGATCAGGCATCGGAGCAGTTCTTC.

The chain couples TRBV29-1 to TRBJ2-3, with D unclear. CDR1 is SQVTM, CDR2 ANQGSEA, per germline. V lost 4 bases to trimming and J lost 2 bases, with 4 bases between them. The CDR3 is 11 amino acids. The CDR3 sequence: CSVVYTDTQYF. CDR3 DNA: TGCAGCGTTGTCTACACAGATACGCAGTATTTT.

The J gene is TRBJ2-5, the V gene TRBV27, with D possibly matching TRBD2 (6 bases). CDR1 and CDR2 from the germline V gene are MNHEY and SMNVEV (reference sequence). Trimming cost V 6 bases and J 10 bases, with 15 bases left between them. The CDR3 sequence is 12 residues long. The CDR3 loop reads CASRGSGFNQYF. CDR3 DNA sequence: TGTGCCAGCAGGGGCAGCGGGTTTAACCAGTACTTC.

This rearrangement joins TRBV4-3 to TRBJ2-7, with 9 bases matching TRBD1. J was trimmed by 5 bases and V by 0 bases; bases with no gene match: 5. CDR1 LGHNA and CDR2 YSLEER come from the germline V gene. The CDR3 consists of 15 residues. The CDR3 loop is CASSQEGQGNDEQYF. The CDR3 DNA is TGCGCCAGCAGCCAAGAGGGACAGGGTAACGACGAGCAGTACTTC.

The rearrangement uses TRBV4-1 and TRBJ1-5, with 10 positions matching TRBD1. J lost 5 bases, V lost 0 bases, and 10 bases had no gene match. Germline values: CDR1 MGHRA, CDR2 YSYEKL. This CDR3 has 18 amino acids. The CDR3 DNA follows: TGCGCCAGCAGCCAAGACGTCCGGGACAGGGGTATCTATCAGCCCCAGCATTTT. It codes for CASSQDVRDRGIYQPQHF.

The V call is TRBV6-1, the J call TRBJ2-7; perhaps TRBD1 as D (6 bases). CDR3 length equals 16 residues. The ends were cut back, 0 bases at V and 1 base at J, with 13 bases in the middle. CDR1 MNHNS and CDR2 SASEGT come from the germline V gene. The DNA for the CDR3 is TGTGCCAGCAGTGAAGCGCTAGGGGGAGTTTCCTACGAGCAGTACTTC. Translating it yields CASSEALGGVSYEQYF.

The CDR3: CASSLATGAPEAFF. Here the CDR3 DNA reads TGCGCCAGCAGCTTGGCGACAGGGGCCCCTGAAGCTTTCTTT. The chain links TRBV5-1 to TRBJ1-1, with 8 positions matching TRBD1. Trimming cost V 0 bases and J 6 bases; bases outside gene matches: 4. Germline V CDR1 and CDR2: SGHRS, YFSETQ. The CDR3 consists of 14 residues.

The chain links TRBV5-1 to TRBJ2-7, with D uncertain. Trimming stripped 0 bases from V and 5 bases from J, with 12 bases between. The CDR3 consists of 14 residues. Germline-derived CDR1 and CDR2 are SGHRS and YFSETQ. CDR3 residues: CASSLGAGINEQYF. CDR3 sequence (DNA): TGCGCCAGCAGCTTGGGAGCTGGTATCAACGAGCAGTACTTC.

V usage is TRBV11-2 and J usage is TRBJ2-1; TRBD1 agrees at 9 bases. Germline-derived CDR1 and CDR2 are SGHAT and FQNNGV. The CDR3 has 12 residues. J gave up 7 bases and V 5 bases, and 0 bases lay outside the gene matches. DNA of the CDR3: TGTGCCAGCAGCGGACAGGGGAATGAGCAGTTCTTC. Amino acid sequence: CASSGQGNEQFF.

The chain links TRBV4-3 to TRBJ2-7, with a tentative D call TRBD2 (6 bases). Germline V lookup: CDR1 LGHNA, CDR2 YSLEER. With 0 bases removed from V and 0 bases from J, the gap between germline ends came to 9 bases. The CDR3 has 15 residues. CDR3 amino acids: CASSQDPGDSYEQYF. CDR3 sequence (DNA): TGCGCCAGCAGCCAAGACCCGGGAGACTCCTACGAGCAGTACTTC.

J is TRBJ1-3 and V is TRBV5-6, with 7 nucleotides matching TRBD1. The CDR3 sequence is 17 residues long. Losses at the gene ends were 1 base for V and 4 bases for J; bases not matched to a gene: 11. Germline V gene sequence: CDR1 SGHDT, CDR2 YYEEEE. DNA for the CDR3: TGTGCCAGCAGCTTGTTAGCCGACAGGGCGAGGGGAAACACCATATATTTT. It yields the protein CASSLLADRARGNTIYF.

This chain uses TRBV10-2 with TRBJ2-3; D may be TRBD2 (5 bases). Trimming removed 8 bases from V and 3 bases from J, with 15 bases in between. The CDR3 is 14 residues long. In germline, CDR1 is WSHSY, CDR2 SAAADI. The CDR3 coding sequence is TGCGCCAGCCTAGACTCGGGGTCTACAGATACGCAGTATTTT. This gives the protein CASLDSGSTDTQYF.

The chain links TRBV7-2 to TRBJ1-2, with TRBD1 matching over 9 bases. Germline V gene data show CDR1 as SGHTA and CDR2 as FQGNSA. V shed 3 bases, J shed 6 bases, and the junction held 5 bases outside the gene matches. This CDR3 has 14 residues. CDR3 coding DNA: TGTGCCAGCAGCTTTAACAGGGGGCGAGATGGCTACACCTTC. It encodes CASSFNRGRDGYTF.